This entry features one TCR beta chain sequence. What it binds is unknown. The sample is drawn from a study of cytomegalovirus exposure and HLA in healthy donors. Background on the study: The same platform was used for the 100 to 150 validation repertoires as for the approximately 730 first-cohort repertoires, as reported in a later analysis.

Germline V gene sequence: CDR1 SGHNT, CDR2 YYREEE (reference sequence). Trimming removed 7 bases from V and 5 bases from J; junction bases left unmatched: 7. This CDR3 is built from 14 residues. The donors were in the approximately 120-subject validation cohort; that cohort was separate from the roughly 660-subject first cohort. Generated by immunoSEQ multiplex PCR, the TCRdb table keeps only in-frame clones and is missing some. The sample shows 250,000 to 300,000 clones, roughly 85% of them seen only once. Study results and caveats: The tendency of first-cohort TCR clusters to co-occur in the 110 or so validation repertoires emerged from a later analysis.

This chain uses TRBV5-4 with TRBJ1-2; TRBD1 matches 11 bases. The clonotype was recovered from a woman aged 18-35 years in good health and CMV-seronegative. Sequenced input: PBMCs. CDR3 protein: CASGQGAGGYGYTF. CDR3 coding DNA: TGTGCCAGCGGACAGGGGGCTGGGGGGTATGGCTACACCTTC.